The clone carrying this T cell receptor beta chain has at least ten counts. The antigen is undetermined. Using its own MiXCR run on the 5' RACE reads, TCRdb lists one record per CDR3 protein. This sample has 7,500 to 10,000 distinct CDR3 sequences, with roughly an eighth found just once. The data stem from a study of spatial heterogeneity in lung cancer. Study-wide background: A strong correlation was found between TCR transcript counts in tumor regions and a T cell module score derived from matched bulk RNA-seq. Whole-study findings and limits: Higher tumor mutation counts went along with higher counts of expanded intratumoral alpha and beta TCRs.

Noted time point: sample taken at primary tumor resection. The donors, about 74 patients with untreated early-stage non-small cell lung cancer, provided the samples. This specimen consisted of lung tumor tissue, obtained at surgery. This clonotype originated in a male donor with early-stage non-small cell lung cancer.

CDR3 region: CASSDPRARGDEQFF. Here the CDR3 DNA reads TGCGCCAGCAGTGACCCCCGGGCACGGGGAGATGAGCAGTTCTTC. This chain connects TRBV10-2 to TRBJ2-1, with D possibly matching TRBD2 (5 bases). The CDR3 extends over 15 amino acids. Germline-derived CDR1 and CDR2 are WSHSY and SAAADI. V lost 3 bases and J lost 8, with 17 bases in between.